This entry describes one TCR beta chain. Its target is unknown. Primers for the PCR totalled 60 Vbeta and 13 Jbeta. Here immunoSEQ multiplex PCR was the method, and the copy in TCRdb shows in-frame clones only, minus some. The data hold about 150,000 clones, with around nine tenths observed a single time. The data were taken from a study of cytomegalovirus exposure and HLA in healthy donors. The study, taken as a whole, reports: The study put under 200 TCR beta chains on its list as cytomegalovirus-associated.

This sequence originates from a woman aged 30 to 39 in good health and CMV-seronegative. The sample taken for sequencing was PBMCs.

CDR3 sequence (DNA): TGTGCCACCAGCCCCAGGATCCTCGGGGCCAACGTCCTGACTTTC. Its protein product is CATSPRILGANVLTF. The J gene is TRBJ2-6, the V gene TRBV15; D remains unclear. The V end was cut by 5 bases, the J end by 4 bases, with 12 bases between. Germline V gives CDR1 LNHNV, CDR2 YYDKDF (reference sequence). This CDR3 has 15 amino acids.